The 20 T cell receptor beta chains in this list originate from one sample, sequenced in a study of Graves' ophthalmopathy and Graves' hyperthyroidism. For repertoire sequencing, the TCR beta CDR3 regions were amplified from RNA transcripts. The authors performed first-round RT-PCR with HTBI primers and then a second-round multiplex PCR. TCRdb reprocessed the multiplex PCR reads with MiXCR, giving one entry per CDR3 protein. Of some 360,000 distinct CDR3 sequences in the sample, about 17% were seen once. Sequencing was performed on peripheral blood. The receptors derive from an adult woman with stable Graves' hyperthyroidism.

This clonotype was found many times. This chain uses TRBV7-2 with TRBJ1-3; D is possibly TRBD1 (5 bases). CDR1 is SGHTA, CDR2 FQGNSA, per germline. The CDR3 contains 14 residues. The V end lost 6 bases, the J end lost 0 bases, and 9 bases lay between the germline ends. This chain's CDR3 is CASSRDHSGNTIYF. Written as DNA, the CDR3 is TGTGCCAGCAGTAGGGACCACTCTGGAAACACCATATATTTT.

In its sample, this clonotype was seen many times. The chain carries TRBV3-1 and TRBJ2-7; the D is unclear. The CDR3 extends over 14 amino acids. The germline V and J ends were trimmed by 2 bases and 5 bases, with 13 bases remaining between them. Germline V gene sequence: CDR1 LGHDT, CDR2 YNNKEL (reference sequence). DNA of the CDR3: TGTGCCAGCAGCCAAATGGTGGGATTCAACGAGCAGTACTTC. Translating gives CASSQMVGFNEQYF.

J is TRBJ1-2 and V is TRBV12-3 or TRBV12-4; possible D gene TRBD1, 5 bases. This CDR3 comprises 14 residues. V dropped 3 bases and J dropped 7 bases, with 15 bases sitting between them. CDR3 DNA sequence: TGTGCCAGCAGTTTTTCAGGGAATCGCCCTGGCTACACCTTC. Translating gives CASSFSGNRPGYTF.

This clonotype was counted ten times or more. The rearrangement uses TRBV20-1 and TRBJ2-7; no firm D call. Trimming removed 0 bases at V and 0 bases at J, with 12 bases between. The germline gives CDR1 DFQATT, CDR2 SNEGSKA (reference sequence). The CDR3 is made up of 15 amino acids. For the CDR3, the DNA is TGCAGTGCTAGAGATCGACTCCTTAGCTCCTACGAGCAGTACTTC. As protein: CSARDRLLSSYEQYF.

This clonotype appeared many times. The chain links TRBV13 to TRBJ2-7; D gene uncertain. CDR3 size: 14 residues. CDR1 PRHDT and CDR2 FYEKMQ come from the germline V gene (reference sequence). V gave up 4 bases and J gave up 7 bases, with 17 bases separating them. CDR3 sequence reads: CASSSYSASAEQYF. CDR3 coding DNA: TGTGCCAGCAGCTCATATTCCGCCTCTGCGGAGCAGTACTTC.

The rearrangement uses TRBV29-1 and TRBJ2-7, with 11 bases matching TRBD1. Germline trimming cut 4 bases from V and 0 bases from J; bases unmatched to any gene: 5. This CDR3 region has 15 residues. Germline loops: CDR1 SQVTM, CDR2 ANQGSEA. CDR3 region: CSVVEGTGGSYEQYF. In DNA form, the CDR3 reads TGCAGCGTTGTGGAGGGGACAGGGGGCTCCTACGAGCAGTACTTC.

This clonotype was counted ten times or more. The chain links TRBV24-1 to TRBJ1-5; D may be TRBD1 (5 bases). From germline, CDR1 is KGHDR and CDR2 SFDVKD. V lost 7 bases and J 4 bases, leaving 7 bases between the germline ends. The CDR3 covers 12 residues. CDR3 nucleotide sequence: TGTGCCACCAGCCAGGGAAATCAGCCCCAGCATTTT. This encodes CATSQGNQPQHF.

The sample holds a few counts of this clonotype. This sequence joins TRBV7-9 and TRBJ1-5, with D hard to call. Trimming shortened V by 6 bases and J by 2 bases, and 14 bases separated the two germline ends. The germline V gene encodes CDR1 SEHNR and CDR2 FQNEAQ (reference sequence). The CDR3 runs to 15 residues. CDR3: CASSRGRLGNQPQHF. Written as DNA, the CDR3 is TGTGCCAGCAGTCGCGGGAGGTTGGGCAATCAGCCCCAGCATTTT.

This clonotype was counted ten times or more. V and J are TRBV24-1 and TRBJ2-5; D call uncertain. Germline CDR1 and CDR2: KGHDR and SFDVKD. Trimming removed 3 bases at V and 3 bases at J, with 16 bases between. The CDR3 length is 16 residues. The CDR3: CATSDRASDAKETQYF. The CDR3 DNA is TGTGCCACCAGTGATCGAGCCTCGGACGCGAAAGAGACCCAGTACTTC.

V and J are TRBV20-1 and TRBJ1-5, with D perhaps TRBD1 (5 bases). The CDR3 is 13 amino acids. V was pared by 6 bases and J by 2 bases, with 11 bases between. Germline V gene lookup returns CDR1 DFQATT and CDR2 SNEGSKA (reference sequence). The CDR3 DNA follows: TGCAGTGCGAGCAGACAGCGCAATCAGCCCCAGCATTTT. It specifies CSASRQRNQPQHF.

The table lists this clonotype with many counts. V is TRBV4-2 and J is TRBJ2-7; D may be TRBD1 (5 bases). The germline V and J ends were trimmed by 1 base and 2 bases, with 12 bases remaining between them. The germline CDR1 and CDR2 sequences are LGHNA and YNFKEQ. This CDR3 comprises 15 residues. The CDR3 sequence: CASSQGQPTAYEQYF. CDR3 nucleotide sequence: TGTGCCAGCAGCCAAGGACAGCCTACGGCCTACGAGCAGTACTTC.

This clonotype was observed many times. The chain employs TRBV28 and TRBJ2-7, with 7 positions matching TRBD2. CDR3 size: 15 residues. V lost 5 bases, J lost 2 bases, and 9 bases stayed unmatched. Germline CDR1 is MDHEN and CDR2 is SYDVKM. DNA of the CDR3: TGTGCCAGCAGTACTCAGGTAGGACTAGCCTACGAGCAGTACTTC. This translates into CASSTQVGLAYEQYF.

As to this clonotype: A much more abundant neighbour one base away suggests this may be a read error. The gene calls are TRBV28 and TRBJ2-4; maybe TRBD2 (6 bases). CDR1 and CDR2 from the germline V gene are MDHEN and SYDVKM. This CDR3 comprises 17 residues. CDR3 loop: CAGSLVRGTGPPNIQYF. The CDR3 nucleotides are TGTGCCGGCAGTTTGGTGCGGGGAACTGGGCCGCCTAACATTCAGTACTTC. Complete variable domain (other parts from reference TRBV28 and TRBJ2-4): DVKVTQSSRYLVKRTGEKVFLECVQDMDHENMFWYRQDPGLGLRLIYFSYDVKMKEKGDIPEGYSVSREKKERFSLILESASTNQTSMYLCAGSLVRGTGPPNIQYFGAGTRLSVL.

This clonotype was detected many times. This chain connects TRBV20-1 to TRBJ2-5; 13 bases are a match to TRBD2. V dropped 0 bases and J dropped 8; count of bases not matched to a gene: 6. The germline CDR1 and CDR2 sequences are DFQATT and SNEGSKA (reference sequence). The CDR3 runs 15 residues. The DNA for the CDR3 is TGCAGTGCTAGAGATGAATGGACTAGCGGGAGAACCCAGTACTTC. Its protein product is CSARDEWTSGRTQYF.

In its sample, this clonotype was seen many times. The J gene is TRBJ1-2, the V gene TRBV28; D may be TRBD1 (5 bases). This CDR3 spans 14 amino acids. Trimming removed 4 bases at V and 1 base at J, with 10 bases between. Germline CDR1 MDHEN, CDR2 SYDVKM. CDR3 in amino acids: CASSSRQLNYGYTF. CDR3 DNA sequence: TGTGCCAGCAGTTCACGACAGCTTAACTATGGCTACACCTTC.

This clonotype was seen ten or more times. It may be a read error: a sequence one base away is much more abundant. This chain joins TRBV13 and TRBJ1-5; D is undetermined. The ends were cut back, 0 bases at V and 6 bases at J, with 3 bases in the middle. The germline V gene encodes CDR1 PRHDT and CDR2 FYEKMQ (reference sequence). This CDR3 region has 12 residues. The chain's CDR3 is CASSLGAQPQHF. CDR3 DNA: TGTGCCAGCAGCTTAGGGGCTCAGCCCCAGCATTTT.

This clonotype was recorded many times. V and J are TRBV30 and TRBJ1-5, with TRBD1 identical over 8 bases. CDR1 and CDR2 (germline): GTSNPN, SVGIG (reference sequence). This CDR3 spans 13 amino acids. V dropped 7 bases and J dropped 5; count of bases not matched to a gene: 7. The CDR3 reads CAFRDRLDQPQHF. The CDR3 DNA reads TGTGCCTTCCGGGACAGGCTGGATCAGCCCCAGCATTTT.

This clonotype was seen ten or more times. The CDR3 sequence: CASSTNLRTGASYGYTF. The DNA for the CDR3 is TGTGCCAGTAGTACAAACCTACGAACAGGGGCCTCCTATGGCTACACCTTC. This rearrangement joins TRBV19 to TRBJ1-2; 7 nucleotides align to TRBD1. Germline V gives CDR1 LNHDA, CDR2 SQIVND (reference sequence). Trimming cost V 4 bases and J 4 bases; bases outside gene matches: 15. CDR3 length: 17 residues.

This clonotype has ten or more counts. This rearrangement joins TRBV20-1 to TRBJ2-2; maybe TRBD2 (6 bases). Germline V gene lookup returns CDR1 DFQATT and CDR2 SNEGSKA (reference sequence). This CDR3 is 14 amino acids long. V was shortened by 5 bases and J by 1 base, with 11 bases between the two germline ends. The CDR3, as DNA: TGCAGTGCTCGACTAGAAGGGAACACCGGGGAGCTGTTTTTT. Amino acid sequence: CSARLEGNTGELFF.

This clonotype was picked up many times. The genes are TRBV20-1 and TRBJ2-5; D is ambiguous. CDR1 and CDR2 from the germline V gene are DFQATT and SNEGSKA (reference sequence). V lost 3 bases and J lost 2, with 7 bases in between. There are 12 residues in the CDR3. CDR3 amino acids: CSASTQQETQYF. The CDR3 nucleotides are TGCAGTGCTAGTACTCAACAAGAGACCCAGTACTTC.